The 22 T cell receptor beta chains in this list originate from one sample, sequenced in a study of shared T cell receptors in the human thymus. The method was immunoSEQ multiplex PCR; TCRdb's version includes in-frame clones alone and lacks a portion of them. This table has some 660,000 clones, approximately 89% appearing once. This sample also appeared in a second study, on human thymus T cells.

Sequenced sample: thymocytes. These receptors were obtained from a boy under two years old with a congenital heart defect.

The count of this clone is one. The chain joins TRBV4-1 to TRBJ1-5; D is possibly TRBD1 (5 bases). Germline V CDR1 and CDR2: MGHRA, YSYEKL. This CDR3 comprises 17 residues. Deletions cut 0 bases from V and 6 bases from J, with 18 bases between. The CDR3 nucleotides are TGCGCCAGCAGCCAAGATAAAGCCGGACAAACTTTTCAGCCCCAGCATTTT. Its translation: CASSQDKAGQTFQPQHF.

V is TRBV6-6 and J is TRBJ2-5; TRBD2 matches at 11 bases. With 7 bases clipped from V and 2 bases from J, the junction kept 3 bases outside the gene matches. In germline, CDR1 is MNHNY, CDR2 SVGAGI (reference sequence). The CDR3 has 14 residues. This chain's CDR3 is CASKLAGGQETQYF. The CDR3 DNA sequence: TGTGCCAGCAAGCTAGCGGGGGGACAAGAGACCCAGTACTTC.

CDR3 DNA: TGTGCCAGCAGTCCGGGACAGGGCAGTCAAGAGACCCAGTACTTC. Translation: CASSPGQGSQETQYF. The chain joins TRBV6-5 to TRBJ2-5; 9 nucleotides agree with TRBD1. Germline trimming cut 5 bases from V and 2 bases from J; bases unmatched to any gene: 6. Germline values: CDR1 MNHEY, CDR2 SVGAGI. This CDR3 is 15 amino acids long.

V and J are TRBV19 and TRBJ2-2, with 7 bases that match TRBD1. The CDR3 sequence is 19 residues long. V was clipped by 2 bases and J by 3 bases; unmatched bases: 15. The germline gives CDR1 LNHDA, CDR2 SQIVND (reference sequence). The CDR3: CASSIKGITGAPDTGELFF. DNA of the CDR3: TGTGCCAGTAGTATAAAGGGGATAACAGGGGCGCCGGACACCGGGGAGCTGTTTTTT. Variable domain in full (rest from reference TRBV19 and TRBJ2-2): DGGITQSPKYLFRKEGQNVTLSCEQNLNHDAMYWYRQDPGQGLRLIYYSQIVNDFQKGDIAEGYSVSREKKESFPLTVTSAQKNPTAFYLCASSIKGITGAPDTGELFFGEGSRLTVL.

The CDR3 DNA sequence: TGTGCCAGCAGTTTTAGGACAGGAATGAACACTGAAGCTTTCTTT. Residues: CASSFRTGMNTEAFF. V gene TRBV28 combines with J gene TRBJ1-1; TRBD1 matches at 7 bases. CDR1 and CDR2 from the germline V gene are MDHEN and SYDVKM. This CDR3 has 15 amino acids. The V segment lost 3 bases and the J segment 0 bases; nucleotides outside the gene matches: 4. Using reference TRBV28 and TRBJ1-1 for the parts outside the CDR3, the full variable domain is DVKVTQSSRYLVKRTGEKVFLECVQDMDHENMFWYRQDPGLGLRLIYFSYDVKMKEKGDIPEGYSVSREKKERFSLILESASTNQTSMYLCASSFRTGMNTEAFFGQGTRLTVV.

This clone was counted between two and nine times. This sequence joins TRBV11-2 and TRBJ2-2; possible D gene TRBD2, 5 bases. V was cut by 1 base and J by 1 base, with 13 bases left in between. CDR1 and CDR2 (germline): SGHAT, FQNNGV. CDR3 size: 17 residues. The CDR3 region has the DNA TGTGCCAGCAGCTTAGGGAGAGGGTCCGAGAACACCGGGGAGCTGTTTTTT. Its protein product is CASSLGRGSENTGELFF.

The chain joins TRBV7-8 to TRBJ1-1; no clear D. This CDR3 has 13 residues. V was shortened by 5 bases and J by 1 base, with 8 bases between the two germline ends. CDR1 SGHVS and CDR2 FQNEAQ come from the germline V gene. CDR3: CASSPLWNTEAFF. The CDR3 coding sequence is TGTGCCAGCAGCCCCCTTTGGAACACTGAAGCTTTCTTT.

The chain employs TRBV7-2 and TRBJ2-7, with 7 bases matching TRBD2. The germline gives CDR1 SGHTA, CDR2 FQGNSA. There are 15 residues in the CDR3. The J segment lost 4 bases and the V segment lost 5 bases, leaving 11 bases of the junction unmatched. The CDR3 here is CASSPSGGRGYEQYF. Here the CDR3 DNA reads TGTGCCAGCAGCCCCTCTGGCGGGAGAGGGTACGAGCAGTACTTC. The variable domain in full, with the rest retrieved from reference TRBV7-2 and TRBJ2-7, is GAGVSQSPSNKVTEKGKDVELRCDPISGHTALYWYRQSLGQGLEFLIYFQGNSAPDKSGLPSDRFSAERTGGSVSTLTIQRTQQEDSAVYLCASSPSGGRGYEQYFGPGTRLTVT.

V and J are TRBV28 and TRBJ2-1; D is unclear. CDR1 MDHEN and CDR2 SYDVKM come from the germline V gene. The CDR3 spans 10 residues. V lost 5 bases and J 9 bases, leaving 5 bases between the germline ends. CDR3 residues: CASSRIEQFF. In DNA form, the CDR3 reads TGTGCCAGCAGTCGTATTGAGCAGTTCTTC.

The chain combines TRBV18 with TRBJ2-1, with TRBD2 matching 8 bases. CDR3 length equals 19 residues. CDR1 and CDR2 from the germline V gene are KGHSH and LQKENI. V shed 0 bases, J shed 7 bases, and the junction held 17 bases outside the gene matches. The CDR3 bases are TGTGCCAGCTCACCACCGGCGAAGTTGCAGCGGGGGTTCCTGAATGAGCAGTTCTTC. Translation: CASSPPAKLQRGFLNEQFF.

The V and J genes are TRBV14 and TRBJ2-1; D is perhaps TRBD2 (5 bases). CDR1 and CDR2 (germline): SGHDN, FVKESK. Trimming took off 0 bases at V and 4 bases at J, with 16 bases between the two ends. The CDR3 has 17 residues. CDR3 amino acids: CASSQDLEYRGYNEQFF. As DNA, the CDR3 is TGTGCCAGCAGCCAAGATCTTGAGTATCGGGGATACAATGAGCAGTTCTTC.

The rearrangement joins TRBV6-4 to TRBJ2-7, with TRBD1 matching over 9 bases. CDR3 length equals 14 residues. The germline gives CDR1 MRHNA, CDR2 SNTAGT. V trimming: 6 bases; J trimming: 6 bases; junction bases outside the gene matches: 9. The CDR3 loop reads CASSPGQGDGEQYF. CDR3 DNA sequence: TGTGCCAGCAGCCCGGGACAGGGAGATGGCGAGCAGTACTTC.

This sequence joins TRBV11-3 and TRBJ2-1, with TRBD1 as a possible D gene (5 bases). Germline V gene data show CDR1 as SGHNT and CDR2 as YENEEA. The CDR3 length is 15 residues. Trimming removed 4 bases from V and 9 bases from J, with 19 bases in between. The CDR3 loop is CASSYTGQEESEQFF. The DNA of the CDR3 is TGTGCCAGCAGCTACACCGGACAAGAGGAAAGTGAGCAGTTCTTC.

Only one count was recorded for this clone. The rearrangement uses TRBV4-3 and TRBJ2-7; maybe TRBD1 (5 bases). The CDR3 loop spans 16 amino acids. The ends were cut back, 0 bases at V and 1 base at J, with 13 bases in the middle. In germline, CDR1 is LGHNA, CDR2 YSLEER. CDR3 sequence (DNA): TGCGCCAGCAGCCAAGAGGGGCGGAATGGTTCCTACGAGCAGTACTTC. Its translation: CASSQEGRNGSYEQYF.

This chain uses TRBV10-3 with TRBJ1-4; 10 bases match TRBD1. CDR1 is ENHRY and CDR2 is SYGVKD in the germline V gene. With 0 bases clipped from V and 5 bases from J, the junction kept 3 bases outside the gene matches. The CDR3 is 16 residues long. CDR3 sequence: CAISESRQGANEKLFF. In nucleotides, the CDR3 is TGTGCCATCAGTGAGTCGAGACAGGGGGCCAATGAAAAACTGTTTTTT.

The chain uses TRBV7-2 and TRBJ1-2, with 11 bases identical to TRBD1. V trimming: 1 base; J trimming: 2 bases; junction bases outside the gene matches: 3. This CDR3 is 16 amino acids long. Germline CDR1 is SGHTA and CDR2 is FQGNSA. CDR3 nucleotides: TGTGCCAGCAGCTTAGAGGGGGACAGGGGGAACTATGGCTACACCTTC. Protein sequence: CASSLEGDRGNYGYTF.

This rearrangement joins TRBV6-1 to TRBJ2-1; 7 bases line up with TRBD2. CDR1 MNHNS and CDR2 SASEGT come from the germline V gene. The CDR3 runs to 16 residues. The ends lost 3 bases at V and 1 base at J; junction bases unmatched: 6. CDR3 region: CASSDMGGRSYNEQFF. The DNA for the CDR3 is TGTGCCAGCAGTGATATGGGCGGGAGATCCTACAATGAGCAGTTCTTC.

The CDR3 sequence is CASSDVVAEAGQPQHF. The CDR3 bases are TGTGCCAGCAGTGACGTCGTGGCGGAGGCTGGTCAGCCCCAGCATTTT. V gene TRBV6-1 combines with J gene TRBJ1-5; no clear D gene. The CDR3 is 16 residues long. Trimming cost V 3 bases and J 6 bases, with 18 bases left between them. The germline gives CDR1 MNHNS, CDR2 SASEGT.

The chain recombines TRBV28 with TRBJ2-7; 7 bases are a match to TRBD2. Germline V CDR1 and CDR2: MDHEN, SYDVKM. CDR3 size: 15 residues. V lost 3 bases, J lost 2 bases, and 7 bases stayed unmatched. The CDR3 bases are TGTGCCAGCAGTTTTCTTCGGGAGGTTACCTACGAGCAGTACTTC. This translates into CASSFLREVTYEQYF.

CDR3 nucleotide sequence: TGTGCCAGCAGCTTACTAGCCGGGGAGACCCAGTACTTC. It codes for CASSLLAGETQYF. The chain uses TRBV11-3 and TRBJ2-5; D perhaps matches TRBD2 (5 bases). V was cut by 2 bases and J by 5 bases, with 9 bases left in between. This CDR3 region has 13 residues. CDR1 and CDR2 (germline): SGHNT, YENEEA.

DNA for the CDR3: TGCAGCGCCAGACAGGGGCTCTACGAGCAGTACTTC. It encodes CSARQGLYEQYF. The chain uses TRBV29-1 and TRBJ2-7; 8 bases are a match to TRBD1. Trimming took 7 bases from V and 3 from J; bases not matched to a gene: 5. The CDR3 consists of 12 residues. The germline CDR1 and CDR2 sequences are SQVTM and ANQGSEA.

This clone was observed once. The chain employs TRBV30 and TRBJ2-1; D is perhaps TRBD2 (6 bases). The germline V gene encodes CDR1 GTSNPN and CDR2 SVGIG (reference sequence). CDR3 length: 15 residues. With 0 bases removed from V and 12 bases from J, the gap between germline ends came to 21 bases. The CDR3 nucleotides read TGTGCCTGGAGTGTATTCGTGGTAGCGGCGCCCGGGCAGTTCTTC. Protein product: CAWSVFVVAAPGQFF.